This T cell receptor (beta chain) was profiled in a study of spatial heterogeneity in lung cancer. Across the whole study: The study consistently detected more beta-chain than alpha-chain sequences.

The sample's time point: sample taken at primary tumor resection. TCRdb processed the 5' RACE reads anew with MiXCR; each CDR3 protein has one entry. The sample holds under 4,000 distinct CDR3 sequences, 2.5% to 3% seen once. In its sample, this clonotype ranks as medium-sized. CDR3 length: 14 residues. Trimming left V 0 bases short and J 9 bases short, with 13 bases between. Germline V gives CDR1 SGHTA, CDR2 FQGNSA. The sequence was obtained from a female donor with early-stage non-small cell lung cancer. Sequencing was performed on normal lung tissue next to the tumor, taken at surgery. The J gene is TRBJ2-3, the V gene TRBV7-2; D gene unclear. The CDR3 sequence: CASSLAQLRSTQYF. The CDR3 DNA is TGTGCCAGCAGCTTAGCGCAATTGAGGTCGACGCAGTATTTT.